The present entry profiles one TCR beta chain with its context. The CDR3 runs 15 residues. The J segment lost 4 bases and the V segment lost 4 bases, leaving 9 bases of the junction unmatched. Germline assignment: CDR1 SGHNT and CDR2 YENEEA. Molecular barcoding with unique molecular identifiers was used for the TCRbeta library. Each CDR3 protein gets one entry after TCRdb re-called the PCR reads with MiXCR. This sample has approximately 520,000 distinct CDR3 sequences, with less than 35% found just once. This sample is part of a study of T-cell reconstitution after alpha-beta-depleted transplantation in children.

This receptor was identified in a human donor who donated a stem cell graft to a child with aplastic anemia. The input for sequencing was PBMCs from the stem cell graft donor, taken from the stem cell graft. The J gene is TRBJ1-2, the V gene TRBV11-3; 7 positions agree with TRBD1. The CDR3 nucleotides read TGTGCCAGCAGCTCACGAAGTGACAGGGCCTATGGCTACACCTTC. Translating gives CASSSRSDRAYGYTF. The entire variable domain, with the rest obtained from reference TRBV11-3 and TRBJ1-2, is as follows: EAGVVQSPRYKIIEKKQPVAFWCNPISGHNTLYWYLQNLGQGPELLIRYENEEAVDDSQLPKDRFSAERLKGVDSTLKIQPAELGDSAVYLCASSSRSDRAYGYTFGSGTRLTVV.